This T cell receptor (beta chain) was recorded in a study of blood T cell repertoires in COVID-19. About the study: Italy, Spain and the United States were the sources of the convalescent and acute COVID-19 samples. PBMCs, B-cell-depleted T cells, or T cells provided the cDNA or gDNA that made up the material.

Germline V gives CDR1 KGHSH, CDR2 LQKENI. V dropped 4 bases and J dropped 4 bases, with 20 bases sitting between them. CDR3 length: 17 amino acids. Seattle researchers signed up patients amid active infection and tracked them longitudinally. Per the original methods: Scientists estimated how many nucleated cells there were by amplifying reference gene primers. The protocol was immunoSEQ multiplex PCR, while the TCRdb copy is restricted to in-frame clones and leaves out a portion. V and J calls and clone size come straight from that table; D and trimming were deduced from the DNA. The sample has 200,000 to 300,000 clones, roughly 86% seen once. This clone was detected only once.

The sample consisted of peripheral blood. The chain combines TRBV18 with TRBJ1-3; D is undetermined. The sequence was obtained from a woman aged 55 to 70 with COVID-19, enrolled during active disease. The CDR3 coding sequence is TGTGCCAGCTCACGATTGATAAACGAGGTCTCAGGAAACACCATATATTTT. It translates to CASSRLINEVSGNTIYF.